Below, 5 T cell receptor beta chains from the same sample are listed, as sequenced in a study of human T cells and chemical hapten exposure. Individual cDNA molecules each carried unique molecular identifiers attached by the library. In TCRdb, the reads were re-called with MiXCR into one record per CDR3 protein. The sample has around 120,000 distinct CDR3 sequences; over 7.5% are singletons. Sequencing started from total RNA isolated from unfractionated whole blood. Material: whole blood. The receptors were gathered from a human donor in good health. Some clones in this sample may be carry-over from other donors' samples.

This clonotype came up a few times. This chain uses TRBV9 with TRBJ2-1, with D perhaps given as TRBD1 or TRBD2 (5 bases each). This CDR3 is 16 amino acids long. Trimming stripped 4 bases from V and 5 bases from J, with 19 bases between. CDR1 and CDR2 (germline): SGDLS, YYNGEE. CDR3 bases: TGTGCCAGCAGCCCCGACCCGAGGGGAGCCAACAATGAGCAGTTCTTC. Translation gives CASSPDPRGANNEQFF.

This clonotype was picked up many times. The chain couples TRBV7-6 to TRBJ2-3; 7 bases line up with TRBD2. The CDR3 is 18 residues long. Germline-derived CDR1 and CDR2 are SGHVS and FNYEAQ. V shed 3 bases and J 1 base; nucleotides not matched to a gene: 13. The CDR3 loop reads CASSFPRLAGEGTDTQYF. The DNA of the CDR3 is TGTGCCAGCAGCTTCCCCCGGCTGGCGGGGGAAGGCACAGATACGCAGTATTTT.

The chain joins TRBV7-6 to TRBJ2-3; D not certain. This CDR3 region has 16 residues. V lost 2 bases and J 1 base, leaving 13 bases between the germline ends. Germline CDR1 is SGHVS and CDR2 is FNYEAQ. The CDR3 is CASSLMSTSGTDTQYF. The CDR3 DNA follows: TGTGCCAGCAGCTTAATGTCCACTTCTGGCACAGATACGCAGTATTTT.

This clonotype was counted many times. The gene calls are TRBV27 and TRBJ1-6; 9 nucleotides agree with TRBD1. With V trimmed by 6 bases and J by 2 bases, 8 bases remained unmatched. This CDR3 comprises 17 residues. Germline CDR1 is MNHEY and CDR2 is SMNVEV (reference sequence). This CDR3 is CASRTQTGGPYNSPLHF. CDR3 DNA sequence: TGTGCCAGCAGGACCCAGACAGGGGGGCCCTATAATTCACCCCTCCACTTT.

This clonotype appeared many times. The chain carries TRBV12-3 or TRBV12-4 and TRBJ1-1; D not resolved. V lost 6 bases and J 4 bases, leaving 15 bases between the germline ends. CDR3 length: 14 amino acids. The CDR3 DNA sequence: TGTGCCAGCAGACCCGACGCAATCAGCACTGAAGCTTTCTTT. Its protein product is CASRPDAISTEAFF.